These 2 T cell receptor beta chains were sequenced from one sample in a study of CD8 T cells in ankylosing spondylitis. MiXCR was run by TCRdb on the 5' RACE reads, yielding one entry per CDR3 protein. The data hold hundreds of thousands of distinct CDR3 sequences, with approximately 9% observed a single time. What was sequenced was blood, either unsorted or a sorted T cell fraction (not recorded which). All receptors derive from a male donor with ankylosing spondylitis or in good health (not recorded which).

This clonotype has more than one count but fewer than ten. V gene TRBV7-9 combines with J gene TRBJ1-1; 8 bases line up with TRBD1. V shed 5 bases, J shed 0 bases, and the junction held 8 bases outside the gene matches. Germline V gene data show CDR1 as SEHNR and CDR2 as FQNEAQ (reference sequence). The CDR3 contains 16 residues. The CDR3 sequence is CASSPGTGFMNTEAFF. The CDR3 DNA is TGTGCCAGCAGCCCTGGGACAGGCTTCATGAACACTGAAGCTTTCTTT.

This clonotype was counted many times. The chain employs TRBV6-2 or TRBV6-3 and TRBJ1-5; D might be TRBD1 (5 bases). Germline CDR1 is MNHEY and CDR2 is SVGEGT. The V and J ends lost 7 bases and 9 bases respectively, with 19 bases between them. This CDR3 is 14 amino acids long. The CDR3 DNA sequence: TGTGCCAGCACCTCCTCCAGCGGGGCGCGGCCCCAGCATTTT. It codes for CASTSSSGARPQHF.